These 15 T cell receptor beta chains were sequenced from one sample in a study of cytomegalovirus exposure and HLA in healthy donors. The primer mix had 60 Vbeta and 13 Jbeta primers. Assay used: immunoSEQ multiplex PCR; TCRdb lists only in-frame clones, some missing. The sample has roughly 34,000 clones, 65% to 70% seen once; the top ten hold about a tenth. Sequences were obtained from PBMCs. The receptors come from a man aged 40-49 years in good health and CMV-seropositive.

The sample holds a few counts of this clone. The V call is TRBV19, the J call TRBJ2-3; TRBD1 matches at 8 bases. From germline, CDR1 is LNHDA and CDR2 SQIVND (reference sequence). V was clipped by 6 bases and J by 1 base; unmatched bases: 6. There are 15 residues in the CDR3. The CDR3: CASSGDRKGTDTQYF. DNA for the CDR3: TGTGCCAGTAGCGGGGACAGGAAGGGCACAGATACGCAGTATTTT.

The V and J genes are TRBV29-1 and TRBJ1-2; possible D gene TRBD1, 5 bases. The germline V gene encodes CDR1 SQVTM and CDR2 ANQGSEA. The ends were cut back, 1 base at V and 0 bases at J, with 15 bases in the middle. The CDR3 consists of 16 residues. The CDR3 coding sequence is TGCAGCGTTGAAGGATCTGAGGACAAAGCTAACTATGGCTACACCTTC. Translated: CSVEGSEDKANYGYTF. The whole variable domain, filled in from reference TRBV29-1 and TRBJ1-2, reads SAVISQKPSRDICQRGTSLTIQCQVDSQVTMMFWYRQQPGQSLTLIATANQGSEATYESGFVIDKFPISRPNLTFSTLTVSNMSPEDSSIYLCSVEGSEDKANYGYTFGSGTRLTVV.

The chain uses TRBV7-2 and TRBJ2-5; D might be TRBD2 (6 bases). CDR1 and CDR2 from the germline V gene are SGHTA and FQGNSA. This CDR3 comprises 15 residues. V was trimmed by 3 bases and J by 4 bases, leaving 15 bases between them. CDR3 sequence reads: CASSFVPGVGETQYF. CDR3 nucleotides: TGTGCCAGCAGCTTCGTCCCGGGGGTCGGAGAGACCCAGTACTTC.

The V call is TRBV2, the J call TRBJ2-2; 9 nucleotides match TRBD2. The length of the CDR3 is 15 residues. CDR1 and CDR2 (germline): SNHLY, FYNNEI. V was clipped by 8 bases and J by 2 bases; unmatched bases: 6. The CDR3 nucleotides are TGTGCCAGCCTCCCAGCGGGGGGTAACACCGGGGAGCTGTTTTTT. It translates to CASLPAGGNTGELFF.

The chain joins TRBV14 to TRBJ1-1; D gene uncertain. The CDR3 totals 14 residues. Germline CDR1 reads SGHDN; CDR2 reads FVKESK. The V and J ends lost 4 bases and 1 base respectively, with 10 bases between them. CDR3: CASSLTRWNTEAFF. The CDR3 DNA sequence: TGTGCCAGCAGCCTGACTCGGTGGAACACTGAAGCTTTCTTT.

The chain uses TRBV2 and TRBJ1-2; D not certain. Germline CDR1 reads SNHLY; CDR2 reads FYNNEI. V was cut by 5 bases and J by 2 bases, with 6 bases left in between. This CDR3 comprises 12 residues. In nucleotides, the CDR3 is TGTGCCAGCAGTCCGAGGAACTATGGCTACACCTTC. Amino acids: CASSPRNYGYTF.

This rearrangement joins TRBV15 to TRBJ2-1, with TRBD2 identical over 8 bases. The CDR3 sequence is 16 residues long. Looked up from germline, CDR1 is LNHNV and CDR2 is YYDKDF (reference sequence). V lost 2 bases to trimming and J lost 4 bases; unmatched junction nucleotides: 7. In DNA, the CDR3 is TGTGCCACCAGCAGAAGTACGGGGGGGCGTTACAATGAGCAGTTCTTC. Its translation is CATSRSTGGRYNEQFF.

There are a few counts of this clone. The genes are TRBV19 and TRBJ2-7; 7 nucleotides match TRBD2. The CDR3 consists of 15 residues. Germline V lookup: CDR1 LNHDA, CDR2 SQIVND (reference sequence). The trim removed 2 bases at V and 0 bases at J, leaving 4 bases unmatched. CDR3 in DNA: TGTGCCAGTAGTATAAGCGGGGAGATCTCCTACGAGCAGTACTTC. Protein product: CASSISGEISYEQYF.

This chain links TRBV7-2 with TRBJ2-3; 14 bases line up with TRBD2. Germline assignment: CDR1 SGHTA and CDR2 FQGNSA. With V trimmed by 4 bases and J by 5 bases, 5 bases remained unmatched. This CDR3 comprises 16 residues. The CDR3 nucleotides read TGTGCCAGCAGCTCGCGGACTAGCGGGGGGATAGATACGCAGTATTTT. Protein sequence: CASSSRTSGGIDTQYF.

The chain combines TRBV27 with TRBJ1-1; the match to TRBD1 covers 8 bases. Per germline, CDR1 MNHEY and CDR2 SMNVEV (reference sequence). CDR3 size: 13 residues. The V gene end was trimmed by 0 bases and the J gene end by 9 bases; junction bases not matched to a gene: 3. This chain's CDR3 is CASSLSTGVQAFF. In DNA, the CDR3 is TGTGCCAGCAGTTTATCGACAGGGGTGCAAGCTTTCTTT.

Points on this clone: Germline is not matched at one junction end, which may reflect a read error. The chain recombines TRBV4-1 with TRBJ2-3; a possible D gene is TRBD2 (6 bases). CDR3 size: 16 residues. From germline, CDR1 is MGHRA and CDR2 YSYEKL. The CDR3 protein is CASSQFAGRGTDAQYF. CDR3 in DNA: TGCGCCAGCAGCCAATTCGCGGGGCGGGGCACAGATGCGCAGTATTTT.

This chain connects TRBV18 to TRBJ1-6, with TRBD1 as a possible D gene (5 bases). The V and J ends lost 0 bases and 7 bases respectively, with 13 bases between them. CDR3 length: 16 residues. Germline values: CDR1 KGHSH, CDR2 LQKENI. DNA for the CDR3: TGTGCCAGCTCACCACCCGGGGGGACTAAGAATTCACCCCTCCACTTT. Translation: CASSPPGGTKNSPLHF.

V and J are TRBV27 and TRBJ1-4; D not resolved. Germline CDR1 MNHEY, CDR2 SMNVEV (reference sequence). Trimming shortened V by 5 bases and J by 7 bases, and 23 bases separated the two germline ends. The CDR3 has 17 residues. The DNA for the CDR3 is TGTGCCAGCAGTCCCCGCCCCGAACCCGCCCGGGGTGAAAAACTGTTTTTT. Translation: CASSPRPEPARGEKLFF.

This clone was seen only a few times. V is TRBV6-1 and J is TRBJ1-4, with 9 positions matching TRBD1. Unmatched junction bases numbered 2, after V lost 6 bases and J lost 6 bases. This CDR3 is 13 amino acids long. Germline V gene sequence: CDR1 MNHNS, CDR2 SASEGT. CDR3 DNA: TGTGCCAGCAGAACAGGGGGCGATGAAAAACTGTTTTTT. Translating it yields CASRTGGDEKLFF.

This chain's CDR3 is CSVEQGSNQPQHF. The CDR3 nucleotides read TGCAGCGTTGAACAGGGTAGCAATCAGCCCCAGCATTTT. The rearrangement joins TRBV29-1 to TRBJ1-5; D might be TRBD1 (5 bases). Trimming cost V 2 bases and J 0 bases, with 5 bases left between them. Germline CDR1 is SQVTM and CDR2 is ANQGSEA. The CDR3 is made up of 13 amino acids.